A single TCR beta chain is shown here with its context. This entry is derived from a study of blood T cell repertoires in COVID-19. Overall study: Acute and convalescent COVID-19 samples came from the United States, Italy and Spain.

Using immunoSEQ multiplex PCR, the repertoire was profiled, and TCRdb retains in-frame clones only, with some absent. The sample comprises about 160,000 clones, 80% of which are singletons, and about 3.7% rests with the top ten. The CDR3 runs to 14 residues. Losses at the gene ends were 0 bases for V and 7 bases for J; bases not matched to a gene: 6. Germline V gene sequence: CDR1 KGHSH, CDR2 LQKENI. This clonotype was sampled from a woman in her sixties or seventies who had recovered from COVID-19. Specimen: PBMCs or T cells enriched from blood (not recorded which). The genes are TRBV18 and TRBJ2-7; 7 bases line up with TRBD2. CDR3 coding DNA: TGTGCCAGCTCACCACCGGGCCCGGGGGGAGAGCAGTACTTC. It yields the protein CASSPPGPGGEQYF.